This is a list of T cell receptor beta chains from one sample in a study of shared clonotypes between healthy human individuals. Clones were sequenced by immunoSEQ multiplex PCR, and TCRdb holds only the in-frame ones, with some missing. The table lists about 2.2 million clones, about 92% of them singletons. The sequencing sample was made of naive CD8+ T cells from PBMCs. The receptors stem from a man aged 18 to 35 in good health. Some clones in this sample may be carry-over from other donors' samples. The conserved cysteine and the conserved F or W are not part of the CDR3 here. Fields, in order: J gene, V gene, CDR3 protein.

TRBJ1-2 TRBV27 ASSPRGGRDGNGYT
TRBJ1-2 TRBV11-2 ASSPGRRGRLNYGYT
TRBJ2-5 TRBV7-9 ASSLTREGPETQY
TRBJ1-2 TRBV9 ASSVSRVTDANYGYT
TRBJ1-1 TRBV7-8 ASSYLGQANTEAF
TRBJ1-1 TRBV14 ASSQAIPTNRDRQAEAF
TRBJ2-7 TRBV27 ASTLRRDSKTYEQY
TRBJ2-3 TRBV9 ASSVAGFVTDTQY
TRBJ1-3 TRBV9 ASSVVATGGYSGNTIY
TRBJ2-7 TRBV28 ASSPTWDRGTYEQY
. TRBV29-1 SAQSDSIHEQY
TRBJ2-1 TRBV9 ASNSRYNEQF
TRBJ1-1 TRBV7-9 ASSRRPGLNTEAF
TRBJ1-5 TRBV9 ASSPGSRNQPQH
TRBJ2-7 TRBV28 ASSLQPGLGAREQY
TRBJ2-7 TRBV9 ASSPQPGQGSYEQY
TRBJ2-7 TRBV4-1 ASSQGSGSLFYEQY
TRBJ1-1 TRBV4-3 ASWEGAEAF
TRBJ2-3 TRBV9 ASSPTTFGTDTQY
TRBJ1-4 TRBV6-1 ASSEGSSGEKLF
TRBJ1-1 TRBV4-1 ASSQVQANTEAF
TRBJ2-1 TRBV27 ASSLSGINEQF
TRBJ2-7 TRBV7-2 ASSSGSSYEQY
TRBJ2-7 TRBV2 ASSEEAGFSYEQY